The T cell receptor (beta chain) described here comes from a study of blood T cell repertoires in COVID-19. On the study more broadly: T cells, B-cell-depleted T cells, or PBMCs supplied cDNA or gDNA.

The cohort comprised adults aged roughly 18 to 90 years residing in 24 US areas. Cohort 3 recovered donors had two negative PCRs, clearance, or symptom resolution. TCRdb keeps only in-frame clones here, not all; method: immunoSEQ multiplex PCR. The table records roughly 170,000 clones, less than 85% of them present only once. Per germline, CDR1 SQVTM and CDR2 ANQGSEA. The ends lost 0 bases at V and 7 bases at J; junction bases unmatched: 9. This CDR3 is 17 amino acids long. This chain connects TRBV29-1 to TRBJ2-1; 13 nucleotides agree with TRBD2. Sequencing was done on a sample of PBMCs or T cells enriched from blood (not recorded which). This TCR derives from a man in his sixties who had recovered from COVID-19. The CDR3 protein is CSVEDPRTSGSLNEQFF. CDR3 bases: TGCAGCGTTGAAGATCCGAGGACTAGCGGGAGTCTAAATGAGCAGTTCTTC.